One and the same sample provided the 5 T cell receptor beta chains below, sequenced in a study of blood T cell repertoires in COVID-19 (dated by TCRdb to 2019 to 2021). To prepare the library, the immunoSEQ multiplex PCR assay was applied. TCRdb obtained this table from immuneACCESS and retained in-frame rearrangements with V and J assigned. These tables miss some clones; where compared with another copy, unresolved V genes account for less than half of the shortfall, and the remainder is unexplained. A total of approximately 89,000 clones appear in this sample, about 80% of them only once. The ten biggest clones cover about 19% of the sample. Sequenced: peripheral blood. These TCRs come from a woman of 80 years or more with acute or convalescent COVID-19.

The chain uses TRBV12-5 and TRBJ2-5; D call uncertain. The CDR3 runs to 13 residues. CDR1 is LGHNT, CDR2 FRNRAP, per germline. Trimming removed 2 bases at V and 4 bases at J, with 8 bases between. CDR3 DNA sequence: TGTGCTAGTGGTTTGTCCCAATCAGAGACCCAGTACTTC. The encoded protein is CASGLSQSETQYF.

The CDR3 nucleotides read TGTGCCAGCAGCTTGGCCACTAGCGGGAGTCACGGGGAGCTGTTTTTT. Translation: CASSLATSGSHGELFF. The chain couples TRBV5-8 to TRBJ2-2, with 11 bases aligning to TRBD2. Germline V gives CDR1 SGHTS, CDR2 YDEGEE. Trimming at V came to 0 bases and at J to 7 bases, leaving 5 bases not matched to a gene. The CDR3 length is 16 residues.

The CDR3 DNA follows: TGTGCCAGCAGCCAAGAGGGCCAGGCCGGGGAGCTGTTTTTT. Its translation: CASSQEGQAGELFF. This chain uses TRBV3-1 (or the pseudogene TRBV3-2) with TRBJ2-2; no clear D. The CDR3 runs to 14 residues. Germline CDR1 LGHDT, CDR2 YNNKEL (reference sequence). V lost 0 bases to trimming and J lost 6 bases, with 8 bases between them.

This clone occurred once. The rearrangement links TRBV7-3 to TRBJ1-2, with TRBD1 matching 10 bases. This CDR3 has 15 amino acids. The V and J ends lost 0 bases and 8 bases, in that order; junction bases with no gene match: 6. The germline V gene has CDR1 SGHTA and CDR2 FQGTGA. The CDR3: CASSLTGQGQGGYTF. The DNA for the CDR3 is TGTGCCAGCAGCTTAACCGGACAGGGACAGGGGGGCTACACCTTC.

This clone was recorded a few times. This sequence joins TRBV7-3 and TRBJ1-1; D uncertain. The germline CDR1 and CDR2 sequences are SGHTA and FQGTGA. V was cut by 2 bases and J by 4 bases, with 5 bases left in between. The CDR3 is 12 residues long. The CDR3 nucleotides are TGTGCCAGCAGCTTACTAACCACTGAAGCTTTCTTT. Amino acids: CASSLLTTEAFF.